This TCR beta chain derives from a study of shared clonotypes between healthy human individuals. Study processing details: Filtering of immunoSEQ junctional sequences could not match full-length read filtering. The table came from immunoSEQ multiplex PCR; TCRdb's copy has only in-frame clones and leaves some out. V and J calls and clone size are copied from that table; D and trimming were computed from the DNA. The table has about 1.5 million clones, around 98% seen once. V dropped 7 bases and J dropped 2; count of bases not matched to a gene: 11. This CDR3 comprises 16 residues. Germline values: CDR1 MDHEN, CDR2 SYDVKM.

The rearrangement links TRBV28 to TRBJ2-1, with 7 bases matching TRBD2. The sequence was obtained from a man aged 30-40 years in good health. The sequenced material came from naive CD4+ T cells sorted from blood. Regarding subset: CD45RA+ positively selected. Here the CDR3 DNA reads TGTGCCAGCACCATCGGGGGGATTCGGGCCTACAATGAGCAGTTCTTC. This gives the protein CASTIGGIRAYNEQFF.